This TCR beta chain was recovered during a study of response to subunit inactivated influenza vaccine (dated by TCRdb to the late 2010s). Background on the whole study: Deep quantitative T cell receptor repertoire profiling was used in the study to track responses to a trivalent subunit inactivated influenza vaccine.

The research as a whole found: According to the authors, only a limited number of new T cells may be recruited by each seasonal influenza vaccination.

To prepare the library, RT-PCR was applied. The sample was run on an Illumina HiSeq 2500. TCRdb reanalyzed the raw reads on its own, using fastp at Q25 for trimming and MiXCR for clone calling, and kept in-frame beta chains. Merged by CDR3 protein, the rows form single entries marked with the most common genes and DNA. Across this sample there are over 650,000 distinct CDR3 sequences, with about 18% seen only once. The ten largest make up roughly 11% of the sample. This clonotype was counted between two and nine times. Which antigen it targets is not known. Base qualities are not recorded, but no much larger clone differs from it by a single base. This receptor was identified in a man in his fifties or sixties who received an inactivated influenza vaccine. Donor details come from another sample of the same person, matched by shared clones. The input for sequencing was PBMCs from blood, taken about 5 days after vaccination.

CDR3 region: CASSRGTSLGPQHF. The sequenced DNA: TGTGCCAGCAGCCGAGGGACATCGTTGGGGCCCCAGCATTTT. The chain links TRBV3-1 with TRBJ1-5; TRBD1 could be the D gene, as 6 bases match. The CDR3 runs 14 amino acids, cysteine and phenylalanine included. The sequence is cut down to CDR3 DNA, 42 bases in frame from base 1. As encoded in the germline V gene (reference sequence), CDR1 is LGHDT while CDR2 is YNNKEL. Trimming costs V 4 bases and J 9 bases, and their ends lie 16 bases apart.